The present T cell receptor (beta chain) was sequenced within a study of post-analysis software for immune sequencing data. Findings and limits, study-wide: With TRBV5-6, TRBV5-1 and TRBV20-1 included, about five TRBV segments were more frequent in patients than in controls.

The authors incorporated unique molecular identifiers into the TCR beta cDNA libraries. One entry per CDR3 protein, called by TCRdb with MiXCR from the PCR reads. The data hold 800,000 to 950,000 distinct CDR3 sequences, with around 50% observed a single time. The germline gives CDR1 ENHRY, CDR2 SYGVKD. The length of the CDR3 is 15 residues. V lost 0 bases to trimming and J lost 4 bases, with 10 bases between them. Regarding this clonotype: Its specificity is unknown.

The sequenced material came from blood. V usage is TRBV10-3 and J usage is TRBJ2-1; TRBD2 might be the D (6 bases). This receptor was obtained from a girl between 5 and 17 years old with multiple sclerosis. CDR3 sequence (DNA): TGTGCCATCAGTGAGTCAACGGGGGATTACAATGAGCAGTTCTTC. Residues: CAISESTGDYNEQFF.